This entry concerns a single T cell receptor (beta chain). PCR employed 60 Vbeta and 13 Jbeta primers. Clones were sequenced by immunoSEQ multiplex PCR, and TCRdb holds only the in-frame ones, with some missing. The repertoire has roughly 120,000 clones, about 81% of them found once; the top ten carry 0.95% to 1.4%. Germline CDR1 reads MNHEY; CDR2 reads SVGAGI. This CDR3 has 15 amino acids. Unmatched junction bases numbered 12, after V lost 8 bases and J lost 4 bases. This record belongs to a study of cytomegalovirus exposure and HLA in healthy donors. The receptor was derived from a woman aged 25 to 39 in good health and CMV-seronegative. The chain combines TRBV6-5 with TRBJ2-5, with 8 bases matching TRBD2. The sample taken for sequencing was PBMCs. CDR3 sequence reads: CASRWGAGGLETQYF. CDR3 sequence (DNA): TGTGCCAGCCGATGGGGGGCGGGAGGTTTAGAGACCCAGTACTTC.